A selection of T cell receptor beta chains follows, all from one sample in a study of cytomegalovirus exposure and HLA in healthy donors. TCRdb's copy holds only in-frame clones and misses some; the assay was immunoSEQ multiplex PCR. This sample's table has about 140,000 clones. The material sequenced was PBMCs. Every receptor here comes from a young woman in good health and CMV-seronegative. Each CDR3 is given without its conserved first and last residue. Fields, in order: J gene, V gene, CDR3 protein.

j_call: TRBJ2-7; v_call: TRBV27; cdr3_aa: ASSSSRGPYEQY
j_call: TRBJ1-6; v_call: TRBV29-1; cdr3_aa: SVGEGNNSPLH
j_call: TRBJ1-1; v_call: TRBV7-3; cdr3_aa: ASSPDRHTEAF
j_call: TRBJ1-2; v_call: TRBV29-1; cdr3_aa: SVEQGWDYGYT
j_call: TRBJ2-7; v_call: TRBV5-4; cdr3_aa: ASSPVVAGGEQY
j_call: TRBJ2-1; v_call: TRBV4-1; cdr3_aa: ASSLTLADNEQF
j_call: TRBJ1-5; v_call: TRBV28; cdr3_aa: ATKGTGANQPQH
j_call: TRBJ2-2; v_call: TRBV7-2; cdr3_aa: ASSTRDKHSANTGELF
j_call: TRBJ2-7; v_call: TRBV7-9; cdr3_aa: ASSDTFSYEQY
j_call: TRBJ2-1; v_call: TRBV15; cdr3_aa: ATRSLAGAWANEQF
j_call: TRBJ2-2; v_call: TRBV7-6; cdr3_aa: ASSLGGANTGELF
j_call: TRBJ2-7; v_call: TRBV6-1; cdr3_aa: ASSGSSGSYEQY
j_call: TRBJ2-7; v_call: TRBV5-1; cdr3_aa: ASSESGYEQY
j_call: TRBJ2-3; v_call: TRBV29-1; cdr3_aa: SQLQAYTQY
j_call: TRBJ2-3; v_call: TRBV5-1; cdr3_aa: ASSSTSGSGPDTQY
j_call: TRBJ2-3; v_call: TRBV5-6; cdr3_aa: ASSHRLQYSTDTQY
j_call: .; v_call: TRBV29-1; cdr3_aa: SVYLATETYEQY
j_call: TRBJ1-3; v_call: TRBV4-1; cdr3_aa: ASSQDHLVSGNTIY
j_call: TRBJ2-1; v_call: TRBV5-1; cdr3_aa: ASSSFGKREVSNEQF
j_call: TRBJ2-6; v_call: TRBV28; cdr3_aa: ASTDRVQSGANVLT
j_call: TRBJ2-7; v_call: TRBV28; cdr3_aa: ASSSGQVLYEQY
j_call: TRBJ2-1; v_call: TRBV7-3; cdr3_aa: ASSFGGMGDNEQF
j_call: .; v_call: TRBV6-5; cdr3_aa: ASSYSFGDSYEQY
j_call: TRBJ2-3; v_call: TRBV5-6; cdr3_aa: ASSLPSVNTQY
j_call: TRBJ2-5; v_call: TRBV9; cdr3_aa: ASSVAGTQETQY
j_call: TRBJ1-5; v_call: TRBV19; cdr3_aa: ASSIRTGFRQPQH
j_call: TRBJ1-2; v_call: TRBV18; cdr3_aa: ASSSGTGDYGYT
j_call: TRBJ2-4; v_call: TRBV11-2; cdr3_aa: ASSLGLADIQY
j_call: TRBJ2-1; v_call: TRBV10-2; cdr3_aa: ASSSSRSYNEQF
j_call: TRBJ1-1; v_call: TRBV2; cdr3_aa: ASRLGGLETEAF
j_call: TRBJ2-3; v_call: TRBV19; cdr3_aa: ATVQVASSSTDTQY
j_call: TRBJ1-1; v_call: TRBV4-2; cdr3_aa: ASSQGDRGEAF
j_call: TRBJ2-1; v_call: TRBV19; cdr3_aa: ASRLAGVSYNEQF
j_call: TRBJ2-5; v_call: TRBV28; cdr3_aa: ASRTGGAETQY
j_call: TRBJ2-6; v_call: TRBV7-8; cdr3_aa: ASSLGGRRDLT
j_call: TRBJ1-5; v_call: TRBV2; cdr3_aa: ASSDRGTGQIQPQH
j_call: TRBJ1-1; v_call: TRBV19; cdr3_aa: ASSWDRAPTGRTEAF
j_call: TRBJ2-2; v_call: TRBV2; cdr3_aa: ASSETGRTGELF
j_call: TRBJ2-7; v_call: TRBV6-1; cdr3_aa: ASSEVIQPYEQY
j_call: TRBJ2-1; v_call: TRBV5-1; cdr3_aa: ASSISLAGAFNEQF